This TCR beta chain appears in the sequencing data of a study of spatial heterogeneity in lung cancer. V lost 4 bases, J lost 2 bases, and 7 bases stayed unmatched. This CDR3 comprises 15 residues. Germline V gene lookup returns CDR1 LGHDT and CDR2 YNNKEL (reference sequence). Time point noted: sample taken at primary tumor resection. Whole RNA obtained from tumor, nontumor lung or frozen PBMC underwent sequencing without sorting. TCRdb re-called the 5' RACE reads with MiXCR, one entry per CDR3 protein. Of about 45,000 distinct CDR3 sequences listed, approximately 13% are singletons. This clonotype was detected a few times.

The chain recombines TRBV3-1 with TRBJ1-1; 7 bases are a match to TRBD1. This sequence originates from a male donor with early-stage non-small cell lung cancer. Source: PBMCs, taken at surgery. The chain's CDR3 is CASSRVTGTNTEAFF. CDR3 nucleotides: TGTGCCAGCAGCCGGGTGACAGGGACCAACACTGAAGCTTTCTTT.